The source of this TCR beta chain is a study of cytomegalovirus exposure and HLA in healthy donors. The PCR contained 60 Vbeta and 13 Jbeta primers. TCRdb keeps only in-frame clones here, not all; method: immunoSEQ multiplex PCR. The sample holds tens of thousands of clones, roughly 73% seen once. Trimming shortened V by 3 bases and J by 2 bases, and 11 bases separated the two germline ends. Germline V gene sequence: CDR1 MRHNA, CDR2 SNTAGT. The CDR3 runs 15 residues. General observations from the study: Owing to their indistinguishability, certain V segments, notably TRBV6-2 and TRBV6-3, were excluded. Usually a TCR sequence was rare, but some public TCRs were found in many donors. The authors listed roughly 150 TCR beta chains as cytomegalovirus-associated. A later analysis linked a missense DCLRE1C variant to TCR beta V- and J-gene trimming.

Notes on this clone: As yet, its antigen is unknown.

The clonotype was recovered from a male donor in good health and CMV-seropositive. Sequencing was performed on PBMCs. V usage is TRBV6-4 and J usage is TRBJ2-1; D is uncertain. As DNA, the CDR3 is TGTGCCAGCAGTGAAGCGCTTGCGGCCTACAATGAGCAGTTCTTC. It specifies CASSEALAAYNEQFF.